The next 2 T cell receptor beta chains were all read from a single sample in a study of HIV-infected children after antiretroviral therapy interruption. A 3' RACE protocol on RNA, with unique molecular identifiers, produced the TCR library. Using its own MiXCR run on the 3' RACE reads, TCRdb lists one record per CDR3 protein. The data contain around 47,000 distinct CDR3 sequences, about 4.3% of them singletons. The treatment: PENTA 11 planned treatment interruption arm or continuous ART arm. The material sequenced was CD45RA+ CD4+ T cells from PBMCs, pooled from several time points, taken from a donor given antiretroviral therapy, either interrupted or continuous. Documented subset: naive CD4+ CD45RA+ CD45RO- T cells. The receptors were gathered from a pool of human donors with HIV.

This clonotype was seen more than once but under ten times. The gene calls are TRBV20-1 and TRBJ2-7, with 8 bases lining up with TRBD2. Germline-derived CDR1 and CDR2 are DFQATT and SNEGSKA (reference sequence). Trimming at V came to 5 bases and at J to 7 bases, leaving 10 bases not matched to a gene. There are 13 residues in the CDR3. The chain's CDR3 is CSASIPGGKEQYF. DNA for the CDR3: TGCAGTGCTTCTATTCCGGGGGGGAAGGAGCAGTACTTC.

This clonotype was seen at least ten times. The chain recombines TRBV20-1 with TRBJ2-3; TRBD2 matches 9 bases. Germline V gives CDR1 DFQATT, CDR2 SNEGSKA (reference sequence). The CDR3 sequence is 15 residues long. V lost 2 bases, J lost 4 bases, and 7 bases stayed unmatched. The CDR3 reads CSARPLAGRPDTQYF. As DNA, the CDR3 is TGCAGTGCTAGACCCCTAGCGGGGAGGCCAGATACGCAGTATTTT.